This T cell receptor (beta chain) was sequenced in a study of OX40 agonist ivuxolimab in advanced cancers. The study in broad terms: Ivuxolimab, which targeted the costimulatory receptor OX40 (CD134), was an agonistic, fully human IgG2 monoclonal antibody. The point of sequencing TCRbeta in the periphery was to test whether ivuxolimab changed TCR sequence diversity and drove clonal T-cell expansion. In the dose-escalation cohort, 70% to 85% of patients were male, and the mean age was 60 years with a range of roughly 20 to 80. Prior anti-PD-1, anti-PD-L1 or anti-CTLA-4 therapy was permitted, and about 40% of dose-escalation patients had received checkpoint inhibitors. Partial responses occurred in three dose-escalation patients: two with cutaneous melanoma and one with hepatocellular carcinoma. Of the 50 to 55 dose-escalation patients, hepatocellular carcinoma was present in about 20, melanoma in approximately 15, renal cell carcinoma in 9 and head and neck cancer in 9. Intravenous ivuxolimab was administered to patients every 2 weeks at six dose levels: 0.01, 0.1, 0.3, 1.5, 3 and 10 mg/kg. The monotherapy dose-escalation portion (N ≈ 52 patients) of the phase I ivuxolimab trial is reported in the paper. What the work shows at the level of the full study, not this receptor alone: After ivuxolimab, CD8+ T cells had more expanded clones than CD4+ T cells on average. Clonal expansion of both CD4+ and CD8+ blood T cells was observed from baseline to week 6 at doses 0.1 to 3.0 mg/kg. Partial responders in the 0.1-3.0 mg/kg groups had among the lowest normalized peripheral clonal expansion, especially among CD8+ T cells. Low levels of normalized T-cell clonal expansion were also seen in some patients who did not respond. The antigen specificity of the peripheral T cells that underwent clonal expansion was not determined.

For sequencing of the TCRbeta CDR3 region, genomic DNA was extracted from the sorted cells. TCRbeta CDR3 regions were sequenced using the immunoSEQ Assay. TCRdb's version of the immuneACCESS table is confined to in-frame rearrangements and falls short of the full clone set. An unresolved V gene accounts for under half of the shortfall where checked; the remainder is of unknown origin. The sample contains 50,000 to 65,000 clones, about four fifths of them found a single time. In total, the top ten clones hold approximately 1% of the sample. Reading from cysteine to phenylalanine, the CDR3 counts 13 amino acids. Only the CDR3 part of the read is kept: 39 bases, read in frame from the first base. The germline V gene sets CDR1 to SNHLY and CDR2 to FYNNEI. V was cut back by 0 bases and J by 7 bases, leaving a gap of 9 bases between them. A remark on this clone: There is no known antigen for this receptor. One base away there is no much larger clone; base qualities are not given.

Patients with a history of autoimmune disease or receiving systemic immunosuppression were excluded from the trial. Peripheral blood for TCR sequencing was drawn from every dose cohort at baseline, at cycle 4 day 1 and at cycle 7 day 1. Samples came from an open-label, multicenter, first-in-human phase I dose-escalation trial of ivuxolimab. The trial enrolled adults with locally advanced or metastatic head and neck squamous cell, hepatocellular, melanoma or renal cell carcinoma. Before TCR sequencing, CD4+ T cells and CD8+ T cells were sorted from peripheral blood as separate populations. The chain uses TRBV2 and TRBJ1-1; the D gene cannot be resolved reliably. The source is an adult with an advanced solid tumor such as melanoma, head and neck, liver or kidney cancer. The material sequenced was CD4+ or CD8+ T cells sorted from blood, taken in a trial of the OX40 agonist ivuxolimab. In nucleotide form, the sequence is TGTGCCAGCAGTGAAGCGCCGGGCCTTGAAGCTTTCTTT. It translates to CASSEAPGLEAFF.